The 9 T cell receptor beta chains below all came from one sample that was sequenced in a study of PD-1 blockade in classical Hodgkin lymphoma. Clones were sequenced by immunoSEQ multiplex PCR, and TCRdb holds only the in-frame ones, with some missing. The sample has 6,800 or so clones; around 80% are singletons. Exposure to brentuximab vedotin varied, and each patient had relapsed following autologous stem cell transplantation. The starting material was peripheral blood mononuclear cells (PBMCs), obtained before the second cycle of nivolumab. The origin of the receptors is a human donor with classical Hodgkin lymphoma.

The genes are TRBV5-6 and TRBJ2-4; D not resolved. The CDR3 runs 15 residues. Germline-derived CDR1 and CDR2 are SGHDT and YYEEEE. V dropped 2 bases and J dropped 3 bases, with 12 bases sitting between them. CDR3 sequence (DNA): TGTGCCAGCAGCTTCATCGGGCCCAGCAAAAACATTCAGTACTTC. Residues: CASSFIGPSKNIQYF.

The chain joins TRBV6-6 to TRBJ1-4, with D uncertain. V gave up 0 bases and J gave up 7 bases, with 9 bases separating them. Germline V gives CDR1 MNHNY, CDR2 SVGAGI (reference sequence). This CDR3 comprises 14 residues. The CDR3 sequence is CASSYSRGLEKLFF. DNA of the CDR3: TGTGCCAGCAGTTACTCGCGTGGTCTTGAAAAACTGTTTTTT.

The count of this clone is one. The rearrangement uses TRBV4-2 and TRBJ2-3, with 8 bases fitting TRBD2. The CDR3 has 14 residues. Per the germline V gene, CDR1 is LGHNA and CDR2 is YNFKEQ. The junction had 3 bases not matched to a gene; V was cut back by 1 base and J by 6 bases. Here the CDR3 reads CASSQATSADTQYF. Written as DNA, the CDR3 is TGTGCCAGCAGCCAAGCGACTAGCGCCGATACGCAGTATTTT.

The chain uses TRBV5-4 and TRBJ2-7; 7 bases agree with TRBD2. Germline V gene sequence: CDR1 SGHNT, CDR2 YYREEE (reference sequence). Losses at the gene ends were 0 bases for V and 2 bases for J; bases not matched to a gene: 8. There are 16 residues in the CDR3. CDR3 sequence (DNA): TGTGCCAGCAGCTTGGGGGCCTCCAGCGGGACCTACGAGCAGTACTTC. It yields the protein CASSLGASSGTYEQYF.

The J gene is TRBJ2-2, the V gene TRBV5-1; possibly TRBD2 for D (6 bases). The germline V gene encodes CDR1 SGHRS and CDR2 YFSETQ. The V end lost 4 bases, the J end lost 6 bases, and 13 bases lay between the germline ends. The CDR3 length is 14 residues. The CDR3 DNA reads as TGCGCCAGCAGCCTCGATTGGGGGGCCGGGGAGCTGTTTTTT. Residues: CASSLDWGAGELFF.

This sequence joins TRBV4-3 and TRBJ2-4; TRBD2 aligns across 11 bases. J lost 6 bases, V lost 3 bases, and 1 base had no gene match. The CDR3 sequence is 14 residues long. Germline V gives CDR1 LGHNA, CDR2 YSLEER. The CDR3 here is CASSHGTSGNIQYF. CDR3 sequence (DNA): TGCGCCAGCAGCCACGGGACTAGCGGAAACATTCAGTACTTC.

The CDR3 loop is CASSLGLTGPSDTQYF. The CDR3 DNA reads as TGTGCCAGCAGTTTGGGGTTGACAGGGCCGTCAGATACGCAGTATTTT. V usage is TRBV28 and J usage is TRBJ2-3, with 7 bases fitting TRBD1. Germline CDR1 reads MDHEN; CDR2 reads SYDVKM. J lost 4 bases, V lost 3 bases, and 10 bases had no gene match. This CDR3 contains 16 residues.

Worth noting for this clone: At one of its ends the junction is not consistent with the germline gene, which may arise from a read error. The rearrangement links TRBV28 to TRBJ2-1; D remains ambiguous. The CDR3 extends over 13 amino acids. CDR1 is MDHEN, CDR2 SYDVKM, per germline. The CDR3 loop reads CASSLASHNEQFF. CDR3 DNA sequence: TGTGCCAGCAGTTTAGCCTCCCACAATGAGCAGTTCTTC.

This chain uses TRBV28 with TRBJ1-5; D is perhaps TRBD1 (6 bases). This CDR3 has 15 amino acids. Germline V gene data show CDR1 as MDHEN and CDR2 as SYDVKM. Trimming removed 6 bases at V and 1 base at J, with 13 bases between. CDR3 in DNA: TGTGCCAGCAGCCCCAACGGACAGAGCAATCAGCCCCAGCATTTT. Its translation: CASSPNGQSNQPQHF.